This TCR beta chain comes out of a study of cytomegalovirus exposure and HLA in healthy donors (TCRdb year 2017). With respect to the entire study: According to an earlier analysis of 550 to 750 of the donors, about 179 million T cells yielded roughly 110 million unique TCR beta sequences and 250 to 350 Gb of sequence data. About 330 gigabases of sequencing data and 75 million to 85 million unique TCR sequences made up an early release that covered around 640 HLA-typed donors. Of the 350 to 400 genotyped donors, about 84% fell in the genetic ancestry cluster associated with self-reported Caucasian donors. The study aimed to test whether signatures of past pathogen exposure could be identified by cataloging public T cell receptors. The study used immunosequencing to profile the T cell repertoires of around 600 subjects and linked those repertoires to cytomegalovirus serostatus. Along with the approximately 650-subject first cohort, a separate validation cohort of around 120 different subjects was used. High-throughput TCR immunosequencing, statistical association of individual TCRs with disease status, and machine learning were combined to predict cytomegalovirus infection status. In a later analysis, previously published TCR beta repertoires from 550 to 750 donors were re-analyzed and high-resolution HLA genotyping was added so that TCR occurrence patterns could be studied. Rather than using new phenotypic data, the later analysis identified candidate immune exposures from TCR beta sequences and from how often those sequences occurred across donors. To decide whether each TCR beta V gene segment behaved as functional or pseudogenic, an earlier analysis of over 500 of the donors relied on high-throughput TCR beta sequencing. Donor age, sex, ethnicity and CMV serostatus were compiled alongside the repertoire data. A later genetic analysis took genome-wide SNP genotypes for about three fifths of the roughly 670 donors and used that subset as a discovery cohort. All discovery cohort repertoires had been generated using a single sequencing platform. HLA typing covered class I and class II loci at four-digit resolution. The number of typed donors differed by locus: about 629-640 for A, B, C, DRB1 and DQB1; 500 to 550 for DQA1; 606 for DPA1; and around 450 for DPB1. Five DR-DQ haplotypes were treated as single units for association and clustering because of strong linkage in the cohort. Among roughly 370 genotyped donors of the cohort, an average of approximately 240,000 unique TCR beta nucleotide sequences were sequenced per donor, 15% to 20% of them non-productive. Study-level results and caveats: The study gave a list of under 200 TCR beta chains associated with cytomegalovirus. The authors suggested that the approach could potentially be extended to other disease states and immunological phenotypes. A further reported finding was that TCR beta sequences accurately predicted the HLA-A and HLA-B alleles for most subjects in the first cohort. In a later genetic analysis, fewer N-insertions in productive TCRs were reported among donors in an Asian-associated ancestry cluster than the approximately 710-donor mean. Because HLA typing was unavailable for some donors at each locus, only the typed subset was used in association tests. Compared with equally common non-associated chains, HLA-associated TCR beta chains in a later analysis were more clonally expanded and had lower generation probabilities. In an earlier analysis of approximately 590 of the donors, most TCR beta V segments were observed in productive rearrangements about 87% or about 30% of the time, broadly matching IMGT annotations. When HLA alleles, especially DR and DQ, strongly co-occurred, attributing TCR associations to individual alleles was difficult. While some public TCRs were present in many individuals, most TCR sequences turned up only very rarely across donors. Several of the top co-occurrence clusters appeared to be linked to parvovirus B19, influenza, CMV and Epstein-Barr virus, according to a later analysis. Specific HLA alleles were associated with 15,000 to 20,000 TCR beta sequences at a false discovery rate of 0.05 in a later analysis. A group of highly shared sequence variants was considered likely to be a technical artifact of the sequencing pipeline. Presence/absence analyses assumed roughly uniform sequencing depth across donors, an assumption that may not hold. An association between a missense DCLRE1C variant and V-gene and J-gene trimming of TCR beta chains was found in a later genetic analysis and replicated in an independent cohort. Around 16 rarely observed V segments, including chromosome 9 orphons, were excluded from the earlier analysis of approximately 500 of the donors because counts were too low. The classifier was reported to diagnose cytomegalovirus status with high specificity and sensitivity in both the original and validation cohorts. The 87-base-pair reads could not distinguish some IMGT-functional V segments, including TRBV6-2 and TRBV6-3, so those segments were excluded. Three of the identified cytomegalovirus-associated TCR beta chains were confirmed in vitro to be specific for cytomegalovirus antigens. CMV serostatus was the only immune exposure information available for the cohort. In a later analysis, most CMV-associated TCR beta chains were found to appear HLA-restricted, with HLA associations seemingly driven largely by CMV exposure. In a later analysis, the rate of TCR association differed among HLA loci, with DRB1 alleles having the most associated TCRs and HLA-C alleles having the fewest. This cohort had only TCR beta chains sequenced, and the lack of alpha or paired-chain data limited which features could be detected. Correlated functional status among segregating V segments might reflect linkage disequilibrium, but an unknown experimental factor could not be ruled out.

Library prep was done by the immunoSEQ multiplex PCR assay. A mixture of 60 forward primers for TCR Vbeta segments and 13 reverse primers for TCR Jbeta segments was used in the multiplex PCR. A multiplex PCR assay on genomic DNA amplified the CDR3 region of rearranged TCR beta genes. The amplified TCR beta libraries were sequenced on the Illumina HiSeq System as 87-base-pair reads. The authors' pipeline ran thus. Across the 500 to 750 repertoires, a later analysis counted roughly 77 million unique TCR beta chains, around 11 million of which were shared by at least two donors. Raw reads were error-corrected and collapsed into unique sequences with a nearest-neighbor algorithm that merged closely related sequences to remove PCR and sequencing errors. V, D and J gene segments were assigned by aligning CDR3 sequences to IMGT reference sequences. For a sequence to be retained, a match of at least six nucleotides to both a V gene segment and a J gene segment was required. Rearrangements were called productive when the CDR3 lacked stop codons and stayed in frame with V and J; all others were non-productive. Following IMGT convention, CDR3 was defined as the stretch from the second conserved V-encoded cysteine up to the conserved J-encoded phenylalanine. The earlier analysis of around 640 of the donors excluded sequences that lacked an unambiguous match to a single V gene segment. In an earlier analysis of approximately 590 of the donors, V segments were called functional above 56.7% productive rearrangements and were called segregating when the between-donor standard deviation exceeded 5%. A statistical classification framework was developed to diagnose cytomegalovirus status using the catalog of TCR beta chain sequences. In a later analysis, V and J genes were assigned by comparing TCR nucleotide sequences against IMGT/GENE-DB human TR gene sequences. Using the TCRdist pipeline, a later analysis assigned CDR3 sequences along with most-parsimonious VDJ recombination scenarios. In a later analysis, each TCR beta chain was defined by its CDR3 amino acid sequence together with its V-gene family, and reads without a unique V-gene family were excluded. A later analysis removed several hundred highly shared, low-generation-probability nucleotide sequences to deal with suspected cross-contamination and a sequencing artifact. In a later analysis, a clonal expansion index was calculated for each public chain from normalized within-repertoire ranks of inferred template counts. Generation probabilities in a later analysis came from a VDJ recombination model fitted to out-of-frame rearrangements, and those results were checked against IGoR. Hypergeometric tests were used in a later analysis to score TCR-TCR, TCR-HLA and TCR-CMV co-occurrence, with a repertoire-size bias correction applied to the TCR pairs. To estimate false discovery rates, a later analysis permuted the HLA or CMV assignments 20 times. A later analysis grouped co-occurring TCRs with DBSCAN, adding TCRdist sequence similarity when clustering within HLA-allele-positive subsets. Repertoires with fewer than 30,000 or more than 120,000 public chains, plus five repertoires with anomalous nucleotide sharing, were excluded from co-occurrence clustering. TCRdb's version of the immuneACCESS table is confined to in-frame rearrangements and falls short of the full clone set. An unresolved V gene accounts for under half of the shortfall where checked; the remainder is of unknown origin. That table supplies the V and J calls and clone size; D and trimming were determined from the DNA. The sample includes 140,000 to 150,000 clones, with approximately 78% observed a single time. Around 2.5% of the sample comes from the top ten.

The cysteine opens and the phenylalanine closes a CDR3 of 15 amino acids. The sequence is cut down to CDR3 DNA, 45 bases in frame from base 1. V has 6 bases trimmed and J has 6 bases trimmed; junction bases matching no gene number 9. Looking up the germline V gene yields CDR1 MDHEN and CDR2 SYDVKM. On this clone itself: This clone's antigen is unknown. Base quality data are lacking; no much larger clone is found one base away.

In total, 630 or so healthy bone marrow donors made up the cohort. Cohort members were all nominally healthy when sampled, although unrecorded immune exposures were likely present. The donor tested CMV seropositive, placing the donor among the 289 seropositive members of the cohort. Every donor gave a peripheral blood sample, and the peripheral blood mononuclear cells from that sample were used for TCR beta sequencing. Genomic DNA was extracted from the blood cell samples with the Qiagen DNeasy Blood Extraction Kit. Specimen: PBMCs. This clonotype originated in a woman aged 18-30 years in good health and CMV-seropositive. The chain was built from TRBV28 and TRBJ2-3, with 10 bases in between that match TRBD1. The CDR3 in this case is CASSRVGQGRDTQYF. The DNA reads TGTGCCAGCAGCAGAGTGGGACAGGGGAGGGATACGCAGTATTTT.